These 22 T cell receptor beta chains originate from one sample sequenced in a study of T cells after yellow fever vaccination. TCRdb called the 5' RACE reads again in MiXCR, with one record for every CDR3 protein. The table lists around 530,000 distinct CDR3 sequences, approximately 16% of them singletons. The material was PBMCs, obtained 5 days after the first yellow fever vaccination. These receptors all come from a man aged 18 to 30 who received the YFV17D yellow fever vaccine.

V is TRBV20-1 and J is TRBJ1-1; D gene uncertain. This CDR3 spans 12 amino acids. V was pared by 6 bases and J by 1 base, with 9 bases between. Germline CDR1 and CDR2: DFQATT and SNEGSKA (reference sequence). CDR3 coding DNA: TGCAGTGCCCGAGACACGAACACTGAAGCTTTCTTT. Encoded protein: CSARDTNTEAFF.

This clonotype was counted between two and nine times. This chain links TRBV5-6 with TRBJ2-7; the match to TRBD1 covers 8 bases. After removal of 2 bases from V and 4 bases from J, the junction contained 8 bases not matched to a gene. This CDR3 spans 15 amino acids. Germline lookup yields CDR1 SGHDT and CDR2 YYEEEE. The CDR3 nucleotides are TGTGCCAGCAGCTTCAGGCAGGGGGCGATTTACGAGCAGTACTTC. This encodes CASSFRQGAIYEQYF. The whole variable domain, filled in from reference TRBV5-6 and TRBJ2-7, reads DAGVTQSPTHLIKTRGQQVTLRCSPKSGHDTVSWYQQALGQGPQFIFQYYEEEERQRGNFPDRFSGHQFPNYSSELNVNALLLGDSALYLCASSFRQGAIYEQYFGPGTRLTVT.

This clonotype has ten or more counts. V usage is TRBV6-6 and J usage is TRBJ1-6, with D perhaps matching TRBD1 (5 bases). The germline V gene encodes CDR1 MNHNY and CDR2 SVGAGI (reference sequence). The CDR3 is 11 residues long. V was shortened by 5 bases and J by 14 bases, with 10 bases between the two germline ends. The CDR3 region is CASSPTGTLHF. DNA of the CDR3: TGTGCCAGCAGTCCAACAGGTACCCTCCACTTT.

This clonotype was seen more than once but under ten times. The rearrangement uses TRBV7-9 and TRBJ2-2, with 8 bases that match TRBD1. This CDR3 has 12 residues. Germline V gene lookup returns CDR1 SEHNR and CDR2 FQNEAQ (reference sequence). The trim removed 9 bases at V and 3 bases at J, leaving 0 bases unmatched. The DNA for the CDR3 is TGTGCCAGGGACAGGGACACCGGGGAGCTGTTTTTT. It encodes CARDRDTGELFF.

In its sample, this clonotype was seen a few times. The chain carries TRBV12-3 or TRBV12-4 and TRBJ1-6; 8 bases match TRBD1. J gave up 9 bases and V 6 bases, and 10 bases lay outside the gene matches. The CDR3 has 15 residues. The CDR3 here is CASSPRQGPGSPLHF. For the CDR3, the DNA is TGTGCCAGCAGCCCGAGACAGGGGCCGGGTTCACCCCTCCACTTT.

The chain uses TRBV19 and TRBJ2-2; no firm D call. Trimming pared 1 base from V and 6 bases from J, leaving 6 bases between. Germline V gives CDR1 LNHDA, CDR2 SQIVND (reference sequence). This CDR3 has 13 residues. CDR3 residues: CASSIGLAGELFF. Here the CDR3 DNA reads TGTGCCAGTAGTATAGGTCTGGCCGGGGAGCTGTTTTTT.

This sequence joins TRBV12-3 or TRBV12-4 and TRBJ1-3; D uncertain. The CDR3 is made up of 14 amino acids. V lost 8 bases and J lost 4, with 15 bases in between. The CDR3 nucleotides are TGTGCCAGCCAGATGATCCCTCCAGGAAACACCATATATTTT. It codes for CASQMIPPGNTIYF.

This clonotype was observed a few times. This chain links TRBV6-1 with TRBJ1-6; possibly TRBD1 for D (5 bases). The CDR3 length is 17 residues. Trimming removed 5 bases at V and 10 bases at J, with 24 bases between. Germline assignment: CDR1 MNHNS and CDR2 SASEGT. Here the CDR3 DNA reads TGTGCCAGCAGTAGTTACTCTCAGGGCTTGGGGGGATCACCCCTCCACTTT. Translating it yields CASSSYSQGLGGSPLHF.

This clonotype was recorded a few times. This rearrangement joins TRBV6-2 or TRBV6-3 to TRBJ2-1; 7 positions match TRBD2. V gave up 2 bases and J gave up 0 bases; unmatched junction bases: 7. The CDR3 consists of 17 residues. CDR1 is MNHEY and CDR2 is SVGEGT in the germline V gene. The CDR3 DNA reads TGTGCCAGCAGTTACGGAACGGGGGGAAGCTCCTACAATGAGCAGTTCTTC. Its protein is CASSYGTGGSSYNEQFF.

The chain links TRBV3-1 to TRBJ2-2, with D hard to call. The V gene lost 0 bases and the J gene lost 0 bases, with 8 bases spanning the gap. Germline-derived CDR1 and CDR2 are LGHDT and YNNKEL (reference sequence). This CDR3 is built from 16 residues. CDR3 nucleotides: TGTGCCAGCAGCCAAGACGGGCGGTCGAACACCGGGGAGCTGTTTTTT. It specifies CASSQDGRSNTGELFF.

This clonotype showed up just a few times. Here the CDR3 DNA reads TGTGCCAGCAGGCCCCGGACCGGGACAGGGGGCTACGACGAGCAGTACTTC. Translating it yields CASRPRTGTGGYDEQYF. This chain links TRBV6-2 or TRBV6-3 with TRBJ2-7; the match to TRBD1 covers 12 bases. With 6 bases clipped from V and 5 bases from J, the junction kept 14 bases outside the gene matches. Germline-derived CDR1 and CDR2 are MNHEY and SVGEGT. CDR3 length: 17 amino acids.

This clonotype has more than one count but fewer than ten. This sequence joins TRBV23-1 and TRBJ2-7; D perhaps matches TRBD1 (6 bases). TRBV23-1 is placed among ORFs of uncertain function. This CDR3 is 13 amino acids long. V lost 4 bases, J lost 2 bases, and 9 bases lay in between. CDR3 nucleotides: TGCGCCAGCAGTCTGGACAGACCCTACGAGCAGTACGTC. It yields the protein CASSLDRPYEQYV.

As DNA, the CDR3 is TGCAGTGCTCTTAGCGGGGGAGTCTACGAGCAGTACTTC. Protein product: CSALSGGVYEQYF. This rearrangement joins TRBV20-1 to TRBJ2-7, with 9 positions matching TRBD2. Trimming took 5 bases from V and 3 from J; bases not matched to a gene: 5. The length of the CDR3 is 13 residues. The germline CDR1 and CDR2 sequences are DFQATT and SNEGSKA (reference sequence).

This clonotype occurred a few times. The J gene is TRBJ2-6, the V gene TRBV7-9, with D possibly being TRBD2 (6 bases). V gave up 5 bases and J gave up 2 bases, with 16 bases separating them. CDR1 and CDR2 (germline): SEHNR, FQNEAQ (reference sequence). The CDR3 covers 17 residues. CDR3 in DNA: TGTGCCAGCAGCCCTCCGTGGAGGGCGGCTGGGGCCAACGTCCTGACTTTC. Translated, it gives CASSPPWRAAGANVLTF.

At least ten counts were recorded for this clonotype. V usage is TRBV14 and J usage is TRBJ2-2; 8 bases are shared with TRBD1. V was pared by 4 bases and J by 5 bases, with 6 bases of the junction left unmatched. CDR1 is SGHDN and CDR2 is FVKESK in the germline V gene. The length of the CDR3 is 15 residues. Here the CDR3 reads CASSRGTGRTGELFF. DNA of the CDR3: TGTGCCAGCAGCCGGGGGACAGGACGGACCGGGGAGCTGTTTTTT.

The chain is built from TRBV7-8 and TRBJ2-5; possibly TRBD1 or TRBD2 for D (5 bases each). CDR3 length equals 14 residues. The germline CDR1 and CDR2 sequences are SGHVS and FQNEAQ. Trimming stripped 4 bases from V and 4 bases from J, with 13 bases between. CDR3 sequence: CASSSGQGPETQYF. The CDR3, as DNA: TGTGCCAGCAGCTCGGGTCAGGGACCAGAGACCCAGTACTTC.

The J gene is TRBJ2-4, the V gene TRBV24-1; tentatively, D is TRBD1 or TRBD2 (6 bases each). The V and J ends lost 4 bases and 6 bases respectively, with 12 bases between them. This CDR3 comprises 14 residues. Germline values: CDR1 KGHDR, CDR2 SFDVKD. This CDR3 is CATSDSRGGNIQYF. CDR3 bases: TGTGCCACCAGTGACTCCAGGGGAGGAAACATTCAGTACTTC.

This clonotype was detected ten times or more. The chain links TRBV10-3 to TRBJ1-1; no clear D gene. This CDR3 comprises 13 residues. Between the trimmed V and J ends, which lost 5 bases and 1 base, there was a span of 8 bases. CDR1 is ENHRY, CDR2 SYGVKD, per germline. The CDR3 coding sequence is TGTGCCATCAGTTGGTCGGAGAACACTGAAGCTTTCTTT. It yields the protein CAISWSENTEAFF.

This clonotype has only a few counts. J is TRBJ2-7 and V is TRBV21-1; TRBD2 is the table's D call and was not checked against the DNA. TRBV21-1 is listed as a pseudogene. The CDR3 is made up of 19 amino acids. CDR3 amino acids: CASSKVAVGLAGNFHEQYV. The CDR3 region has the DNA TGTGCCAGCAGCAAAGTTGCAGTTGGACTAGCGGGGAATTTCCACGAGCAGTACGTC.

The chain is built from TRBV3-1 and TRBJ2-1, with 7 bases fitting TRBD1. The J segment lost 3 bases and the V segment lost 0 bases, leaving 5 bases of the junction unmatched. From germline, CDR1 is LGHDT and CDR2 YNNKEL (reference sequence). The CDR3 has 16 residues. The CDR3 is CASSQENRGYYNEQFF. The CDR3 bases are TGTGCCAGCAGCCAAGAGAACAGGGGTTACTACAATGAGCAGTTCTTC.

This clonotype has a handful of counts. This chain connects TRBV5-1 to TRBJ2-5; D call uncertain. The CDR3 spans 14 residues. Trimming removed 2 bases at V and 2 bases at J, with 10 bases between. CDR1 and CDR2 (germline): SGHRS, YFSETQ. CDR3 residues: CASSLFSFQETQYF. CDR3 sequence (DNA): TGCGCCAGCAGCTTATTCTCATTTCAAGAGACCCAGTACTTC.

The V call is TRBV7-9, the J call TRBJ2-2; TRBD1 might be the D (5 bases). There are 15 residues in the CDR3. Germline CDR1 and CDR2: SEHNR and FQNEAQ (reference sequence). V lost 2 bases and J 0 bases, leaving 7 bases between the germline ends. CDR3 nucleotide sequence: TGTGCCAGCAGCTTACAGACAGCGAACACCGGGGAGCTGTTTTTT. It codes for CASSLQTANTGELFF.